This T cell receptor (beta chain) was found in a study of PD-1 blockade in mismatch repair-deficient tumors. As to this clone: The antigen is unknown.

Time point reported: roughly 10-day in vitro stimulation with candidate neoantigen peptide 2. Cells were stimulated around 9 days with each of under 10 ELISpot-reactive neoantigens. Study observations and caveats: All three positive peptides came from frameshift mutations, yielding 140 or so blood TCRs. Rapid post-treatment expansion, then contraction, generally preceding radiologic response, marked tumor-resident clones.

Generated by immunoSEQ multiplex PCR, the TCRdb table keeps only in-frame clones and is missing some. This sample carries some 10,000 clones, more than 75% of them seen once, and the ten largest clones take around 20%. The V end was cut by 6 bases, the J end by 4 bases, with 13 bases between. The CDR3 runs to 14 residues. CDR1 MDHEN and CDR2 SYDVKM come from the germline V gene. The sequence was obtained from an adult with mismatch repair-deficient cancer. The genes are TRBV28 and TRBJ2-1; the D call may be TRBD1 or TRBD2 (5 bases each). Here the sequenced sample was cells cultured in vitro, taken from a patient treated with pembrolizumab. The CDR3 region is CASRGTPPYNEQFF. The CDR3 bases are TGTGCCAGCAGGGGGACCCCTCCTTACAATGAGCAGTTCTTC.